The sequence of this T cell receptor beta chain was determined in a study of regulatory T cells in long-lasting Graves disease. Study-wide results and caveats: Newly diagnosed patients had higher TCR diversity than persistent Graves' patients did. New patients shared roughly 960 public clonotypes, and persistent patients shared more, with about 2,700.

The time point denotes: persistent/refractory GD, antithyroid drugs over 5 years with positive TRAb. Generation of the TCR library employed RNA extracted from PBMCs. As concerns this clonotype: The antigen remains undetermined.

Germline V gene data show CDR1 as KGHSH and CDR2 as LQKENI. The CDR3 has 18 residues. V lost 1 base, J lost 3 bases, and 16 bases lay in between. TCR beta libraries were built with iRepertoire HTBI primers and Arm-PCR of CDR3 regions. TCRdb redid the calling of the multiplex PCR reads with MiXCR, one entry per CDR3 protein. The sample has 450,000 or so distinct CDR3 sequences, roughly 20% seen once. The chain carries TRBV18 and TRBJ2-6; a possible D gene is TRBD1 (6 bases). The sequence derives from a female donor with Graves disease. The sequences come from peripheral blood mononuclear cells (PBMCs), collected when the disease was refractory, from a patient treated with antithyroid drugs. In DNA, the CDR3 is TGTGCCAGCTCACCACTAATCAGGGGAAGTAGTGGGGCCAACGTCCTGACTTTC. This encodes CASSPLIRGSSGANVLTF.